The 5 T cell receptor beta chains reported below all come from one sample, sequenced in a study of T cells in Graves' hyperthyroidism and ophthalmopathy. Amplified TCR beta CDR3 regions came from RNA transcripts. Researchers ran a first-round RT-PCR on the TCR CDR3 using the HTBI primer set. TCRdb independently ran MiXCR on the multiplex PCR reads; one entry per CDR3 protein. This sample has 340,000 or so distinct CDR3 sequences, with about 21% found just once. Sequenced material: blood. The source of these receptors is a woman in her 50s with Graves' hyperthyroidism.

This clonotype was observed at least ten times. The chain links TRBV5-1 to TRBJ2-3; the match to TRBD1 covers 7 bases. Germline V CDR1 and CDR2: SGHRS, YFSETQ. With 4 bases clipped from V and 2 bases from J, the junction kept 7 bases outside the gene matches. The CDR3 runs to 15 residues. CDR3 in amino acids: CASSHYGTATDTQYF. The CDR3 nucleotides read TGCGCCAGCAGCCATTACGGGACAGCCACAGATACGCAGTATTTT.

To note about this clonotype: Since a much larger clone is just one base distant, this may be a read error. This chain joins TRBV28 and TRBJ2-2; D perhaps matches TRBD2 (5 bases). This CDR3 region has 16 residues. V was pared by 7 bases and J by 4 bases, with 19 bases between. Germline V gives CDR1 MDHEN, CDR2 SYDVKM. The CDR3 sequence is CASKGSGPSATGELFF. The CDR3 DNA reads as TGTGCCAGCAAGGGAAGCGGACCCAGTGCCACCGGGGAGCTGTTTTTT.

The CDR3 sequence is CASSVDPGSNQPQHF. DNA for the CDR3: TGTGCCAGCAGCGTAGACCCCGGGAGCAATCAGCCCCAGCATTTT. The chain combines TRBV9 with TRBJ1-5; D not certain. Looked up from germline, CDR1 is SGDLS and CDR2 is YYNGEE. The CDR3 loop spans 15 amino acids. The V end lost 0 bases, the J end lost 1 base, and 8 bases lay between the germline ends.

This rearrangement joins TRBV28 to TRBJ2-3; no clear D. This CDR3 has 11 amino acids. V was trimmed by 6 bases and J by 11 bases, leaving 12 bases between them. Germline V gives CDR1 MDHEN, CDR2 SYDVKM. CDR3 loop: CASSTVSGQYF. CDR3 nucleotide sequence: TGTGCCAGCAGCACCGTATCCGGGCAGTATTTT.

This clonotype was counted only a few times. The rearrangement links TRBV20-1 to TRBJ2-3; 7 bases align to TRBD2. The CDR3 has 12 residues. J gave up 5 bases and V 5 bases, and 4 bases lay outside the gene matches. CDR1 and CDR2 (germline): DFQATT, SNEGSKA (reference sequence). The CDR3, as DNA: TGCAGTGCTTTGTCGGGGGGAGATACGCAGTATTTT. Its translation is CSALSGGDTQYF.